The 29 T cell receptor beta chains below were found in one sample sequenced in a study of human T cells and chemical hapten exposure. Time point here: patch test 1, 2 weeks after DPC sensitization. Indicated treatment: therapeutic diphenylcyclopropenone sensitization with weekly scalp DPC. Each CDR3 protein gets one entry after TCRdb re-called the RACE reads with MiXCR. The sample lists 65,000 to 95,000 distinct CDR3 sequences, approximately 12% occurring once. The sequenced sample was whole blood, obtained in connection with sensitization to the hapten diphenylcyclopropenone (DPC). Receptors were obtained from a woman aged 60-75 years with alopecia areata. Some clones in this sample may be carry-over from other donors' samples.

The chain carries TRBV7-6 and TRBJ2-6, with D hard to call. The CDR3 runs to 15 residues. Germline CDR1 SGHVS, CDR2 FNYEAQ. V was clipped by 5 bases and J by 2 bases, with 10 bases between them. CDR3 region: CASSTRIPGANVLTF. CDR3 DNA: TGTGCCAGCAGCACGCGGATCCCTGGGGCCAACGTCCTGACTTTC.

The sample holds a few counts of this clonotype. The chain couples TRBV10-3 to TRBJ2-5; D gene uncertain. The CDR3 contains 14 residues. V was clipped by 1 base and J by 7 bases, with 13 bases between them. The germline CDR1 and CDR2 sequences are ENHRY and SYGVKD. The CDR3 loop is CAISEFLASRTQYF. The CDR3 coding sequence is TGTGCCATCAGTGAGTTTTTAGCCTCCAGGACCCAGTACTTC.

This clonotype has a count of ten or more. In DNA form, the CDR3 reads TGTGCCAGTAGTATCGGAGATAGCTACGAGCAGTACTTC. Residues: CASSIGDSYEQYF. The genes are TRBV19 and TRBJ2-7, with unresolved D. V was cut by 3 bases and J by 3 bases, with 9 bases left in between. The CDR3 consists of 13 residues. Germline lookup yields CDR1 LNHDA and CDR2 SQIVND (reference sequence).

This clonotype has only a few counts. The chain joins TRBV5-8 to TRBJ1-2; D ambiguous. The length of the CDR3 is 13 residues. Per germline, CDR1 SGHTS and CDR2 YDEGEE. Trimming pared 3 bases from V and 2 bases from J, leaving 8 bases between. This CDR3 is CASSYNLNYGYTF. Here the CDR3 DNA reads TGTGCCAGCAGCTATAACCTAAACTATGGCTACACCTTC. The full variable domain, its missing parts supplied by reference TRBV5-8 and TRBJ1-2, is EAGVTQSPTHLIKTRGQQATLRCSPISGHTSVYWYQQALGLGLQFLLWYDEGEERNRGNFPPRFSGRQFPNYSSELNVNALELEDSALYLCASSYNLNYGYTFGSGTRLTVV.

The chain links TRBV11-1 to TRBJ2-7; 7 bases are a match to TRBD1. Germline trimming cut 6 bases from V and 3 bases from J; bases unmatched to any gene: 8. CDR1 SGHAT and CDR2 FQDESV come from the germline V gene (reference sequence). The CDR3 has 14 residues. In DNA form, the CDR3 reads TGTGCCAGCAGTAGGAACAGGGGATACTACGAGCAGTACTTC. It yields the protein CASSRNRGYYEQYF.

This clonotype was seen ten or more times. The rearrangement uses TRBV20-1 and TRBJ2-1; maybe TRBD1 (5 bases). There are 11 residues in the CDR3. Between the trimmed V and J ends, which lost 6 bases and 13 bases, there was a span of 16 bases. Per the germline V gene, CDR1 is DFQATT and CDR2 is SNEGSKA (reference sequence). The CDR3 sequence: CSAPSGREQFF. CDR3 DNA sequence: TGCAGTGCCCCCTCGGGCAGGGAACAGTTCTTC.

About this clonotype: One end of the junction varies from germline; a read error may be responsible. The rearrangement joins TRBV7-7 to TRBJ2-7; 11 bases fit TRBD2. The CDR3 loop spans 16 amino acids. Germline CDR1 is SSHAT and CDR2 is FNYEAQ (reference sequence). The CDR3 is CASSISSGGTIYEQYF. CDR3 nucleotide sequence: TGTGCTAGCAGCATATCTAGCGGGGGGACTATCTACGAGCAGTACTTC. Full variable domain (outside the CDR3, taken from reference TRBV7-7 and TRBJ2-7): GAGVSQSPRYKVTKRGQDVTLRCDPISSHATLYWYQQALGQGPEFLTYFNYEAQPDKSGLPSDRFSAERPEGSISTLTIQRTEQRDSAMYRCASSISSGGTIYEQYFGPGTRLTVT.

The CDR3 nucleotides read TGCAGTGCTAGAGCTGGAATGAACACTGAAGCTTTCTTT. Protein sequence: CSARAGMNTEAFF. V and J are TRBV20-1 and TRBJ1-1; D remains unclear. Trimming shortened V by 1 base and J by 0 bases, and 6 bases separated the two germline ends. Per the germline V gene, CDR1 is DFQATT and CDR2 is SNEGSKA (reference sequence). The CDR3 has 13 residues.

This clonotype was counted ten times or more. The chain recombines TRBV5-4 with TRBJ1-2; D may be TRBD1 (5 bases). The CDR3 sequence is 13 residues long. Germline V gene lookup returns CDR1 SGHNT and CDR2 YYREEE (reference sequence). The V end lost 4 bases, the J end lost 8 bases, and 15 bases lay between the germline ends. The DNA for the CDR3 is TGTGCCAGCAGCCCGTCCGGGACTGGAGGCTACACCTTC. It specifies CASSPSGTGGYTF.

The chain couples TRBV18 to TRBJ2-7; no reliable D call. The CDR3 is made up of 11 amino acids. The germline V gene has CDR1 KGHSH and CDR2 LQKENI. The V gene lost 3 bases and the J gene lost 7 bases, with 7 bases spanning the gap. The DNA for the CDR3 is TGTGCCAGCTCACCGGAAGGGGAGCAGTACTTC. Encoded protein: CASSPEGEQYF.

In this sample, this clonotype turned up many times. This rearrangement joins TRBV18 to TRBJ2-3; the D gene could be TRBD1 or TRBD2 (6 bases each). V was clipped by 0 bases and J by 0 bases, with 10 bases between them. The CDR3 has 16 residues. Per the germline V gene, CDR1 is KGHSH and CDR2 is LQKENI. CDR3 loop: CASSPPRGASTDTQYF. Here the CDR3 DNA reads TGTGCCAGCTCACCACCGAGGGGGGCAAGCACAGATACGCAGTATTTT.

The chain combines TRBV11-2 with TRBJ1-1; no reliable D call. Trimming took off 0 bases at V and 0 bases at J, with 17 bases between the two ends. The CDR3 contains 18 residues. Germline V lookup: CDR1 SGHAT, CDR2 FQNNGV. CDR3 sequence reads: CASSLEIRQANMNTEAFF. Here the CDR3 DNA reads TGTGCCAGCAGCTTAGAAATCCGACAAGCAAATATGAACACTGAAGCTTTCTTT.

V is TRBV10-1 and J is TRBJ1-1; the match to TRBD1 covers 9 bases. The CDR3 consists of 16 residues. Trimming took 0 bases from V and 4 from J; bases not matched to a gene: 6. Germline values: CDR1 WNHNN, CDR2 SYGVQD (reference sequence). In nucleotides, the CDR3 is TGCGCCAGCAGTGAGTCGACGGGACAGGGAGGCACTGAAGCTTTCTTT. Residues: CASSESTGQGGTEAFF.

V gene TRBV12-3 or TRBV12-4 combines with J gene TRBJ2-7; TRBD1 agrees at 7 bases. The CDR3 is made up of 14 amino acids. Germline trimming cut 6 bases from V and 5 bases from J; bases unmatched to any gene: 10. CDR3 DNA: TGTGCCAGCAGGAGAGAGAGACAGGGCAACGAGCAGTACTTC. Protein product: CASRRERQGNEQYF.

This clonotype was found many times. The chain links TRBV20-1 to TRBJ1-6; D remains ambiguous. Trimming took 0 bases from V and 8 from J, leaving 14 bases between them. CDR1 DFQATT and CDR2 SNEGSKA come from the germline V gene (reference sequence). CDR3 length: 15 residues. CDR3 coding DNA: TGCAGTGCTAGAGATCACAGAAAAGGTGATTCACCCCTCCACTTT. Its translation is CSARDHRKGDSPLHF.

This clonotype was detected ten times or more. V gene TRBV3-1 combines with J gene TRBJ1-4, with 9 bases matching TRBD1. The CDR3 consists of 17 residues. The V and J ends lost 4 bases and 1 base, in that order; junction bases with no gene match: 7. Germline assignment: CDR1 LGHDT and CDR2 YNNKEL (reference sequence). The CDR3 DNA follows: TGTGCCAGCAGCCCAAACCCGGGACAGGGAACTAATGAAAAACTGTTTTTT. It codes for CASSPNPGQGTNEKLFF. Based on the CDR3 plus reference TRBV3-1 and TRBJ1-4, the full variable domain is DTAVSQTPKYLVTQMGNDKSIKCEQNLGHDTMYWYKQDSKKFLKIMFSYNNKELIINETVPNRFSPKSPDKAHLNLHINSLELGDSAVYFCASSPNPGQGTNEKLFFGSGTQLSVL.

A few counts support this clonotype. The J gene is TRBJ1-4, the V gene TRBV5-1; 8 nucleotides align to TRBD1. The germline V gene has CDR1 SGHRS and CDR2 YFSETQ. This CDR3 is built from 16 residues. J was trimmed by 8 bases and V by 4 bases; bases with no gene match: 13. CDR3 DNA sequence: TGCGCCAGCAGCCTGACTCAGGACAGGGCTCGGGAAAAACTGTTTTTT. Amino acid sequence: CASSLTQDRAREKLFF.

This clonotype showed up many times. The CDR3 bases are TGTGCCAGCAGCTTAGATAGAGACGAGCTGTTTTTT. It encodes CASSLDRDELFF. The J gene is TRBJ2-2, the V gene TRBV11-1; D is unclear. From germline, CDR1 is SGHAT and CDR2 FQDESV (reference sequence). This CDR3 is built from 12 residues. V was pared by 1 base and J by 11 bases, with 8 bases between.

This clonotype was seen a few times. The chain combines TRBV20-1 with TRBJ1-4; 8 bases are a match to TRBD1. The germline V gene encodes CDR1 DFQATT and CDR2 SNEGSKA (reference sequence). There are 14 residues in the CDR3. J was trimmed by 6 bases and V by 3 bases; bases with no gene match: 6. The CDR3 DNA reads as TGCAGTGCTAGGAGGACAGGGTTCGATGAAAAACTGTTTTTT. It is translated as CSARRTGFDEKLFF.

This clonotype was seen more than once but under ten times. V is TRBV4-2 and J is TRBJ2-1; 9 bases match TRBD2. This CDR3 spans 15 amino acids. Germline V lookup: CDR1 LGHNA, CDR2 YNFKEQ. The ends lost 1 base at V and 4 bases at J; junction bases unmatched: 2. CDR3 loop: CASSQGAGGYNEQFF. CDR3 sequence (DNA): TGTGCCAGCAGCCAAGGGGCGGGGGGGTACAATGAGCAGTTCTTC.

The V gene is TRBV5-8, the J gene TRBJ2-5, with D possibly matching TRBD1 (6 bases). There are 15 residues in the CDR3. Trimming took 4 bases from V and 5 from J, leaving 18 bases between them. Germline CDR1 SGHTS, CDR2 YDEGEE. This CDR3 reads CASSRTGTIVETQYF. CDR3 DNA: TGTGCCAGCAGCCGGACCGGGACAATTGTGGAGACCCAGTACTTC.

This clonotype was observed a few times. The genes are TRBV7-6 and TRBJ2-4; 8 bases fit TRBD1. V shed 5 bases, J shed 0 bases, and the junction held 6 bases outside the gene matches. Germline assignment: CDR1 SGHVS and CDR2 FNYEAQ. The length of the CDR3 is 16 residues. The CDR3 is CASSAGQGLAKNIQYF. The CDR3 DNA sequence: TGTGCCAGCAGCGCAGGACAGGGTCTAGCCAAAAACATTCAGTACTTC.

This clonotype showed up just a few times. CDR3 bases: TGCAGCGTTTCAGAACCTAGCGGGGTCACAGATACGCAGTATTTT. Amino acid sequence: CSVSEPSGVTDTQYF. The rearrangement uses TRBV29-1 and TRBJ2-3; 9 bases are shared with TRBD2. Per germline, CDR1 SQVTM and CDR2 ANQGSEA. The CDR3 extends over 15 amino acids. V gave up 5 bases and J gave up 2 bases; unmatched junction bases: 8.

This clonotype was observed a few times. V is TRBV7-9 and J is TRBJ1-2; 7 bases fit TRBD1. The germline CDR1 and CDR2 sequences are SEHNR and FQNEAQ (reference sequence). This CDR3 is built from 16 residues. J was trimmed by 4 bases and V by 5 bases; bases with no gene match: 13. CDR3 sequence (DNA): TGTGCCAGCAGCCAGCTGTTGGACAGGCCATCCTATGGCTACACCTTC. This codes for CASSQLLDRPSYGYTF.

This clonotype showed up many times. V usage is TRBV10-3 and J usage is TRBJ2-7; D uncertain. With 5 bases removed from V and 6 bases from J, the gap between germline ends came to 11 bases. The CDR3 spans 12 residues. The germline V gene has CDR1 ENHRY and CDR2 SYGVKD. CDR3 DNA sequence: TGTGCCATCAGTCAAAACCTAATCGAGCAGTACTTC. Protein: CAISQNLIEQYF.

This clonotype appeared many times. The CDR3 coding sequence is TGTGCCAGCAGCTCGGACAGGGGCCCCGGGGTGAGGGCTTTCTTT. It specifies CASSSDRGPGVRAFF. This chain joins TRBV13 and TRBJ1-1; 9 bases match TRBD1. The CDR3 consists of 15 residues. CDR1 is PRHDT, CDR2 FYEKMQ, per germline (reference sequence). The junction had 14 bases not matched to a gene; V was cut back by 4 bases and J by 11 bases.

This clonotype was seen only a few times. The chain recombines TRBV5-1 with TRBJ2-3; 9 nucleotides agree with TRBD1. V lost 2 bases and J lost 4; bases outside the gene matches: 11. CDR1 SGHRS and CDR2 YFSETQ come from the germline V gene. This CDR3 comprises 17 residues. CDR3: CASSFPGQGQGADTQYF. In DNA, the CDR3 is TGCGCCAGCAGCTTCCCGGGACAGGGCCAAGGGGCAGATACGCAGTATTTT. Supplemented by reference TRBV5-1 and TRBJ2-3, the full variable domain reads KAGVTQTPRYLIKTRGQQVTLSCSPISGHRSVSWYQQTPGQGLQFLFEYFSETQRNKGNFPGRFSGRQFSNSRSEMNVSTLELGDSALYLCASSFPGQGQGADTQYFGPGTRLTVL.

This clonotype has a count of ten or more. This CDR3 is CASSLTGLAGETQYF. CDR3 in DNA: TGCGCCAGCAGCCTGACCGGACTAGCGGGGGAGACCCAGTACTTC. The rearrangement uses TRBV5-1 and TRBJ2-5, with TRBD2 matching 12 bases. J was trimmed by 5 bases and V by 4 bases; bases with no gene match: 6. The germline V gene has CDR1 SGHRS and CDR2 YFSETQ. This CDR3 comprises 15 residues.

This clonotype was detected ten times or more. The rearrangement joins TRBV7-9 to TRBJ2-6; no reliable D call. The CDR3 contains 15 residues. Trimming pared 7 bases from V and 0 bases from J, leaving 10 bases between. Per the germline V gene, CDR1 is SEHNR and CDR2 is FQNEAQ (reference sequence). This CDR3 is CASNLYSSGANVLTF. The DNA of the CDR3 is TGTGCCAGCAACCTATATAGCTCTGGGGCCAACGTCCTGACTTTC. The full variable domain, in which reference TRBV7-9 and TRBJ2-6 provide the parts outside the CDR3, is DTGVSQNPRHKITKRGQNVTFRCDPISEHNRLYWYRQTLGQGPEFLTYFQNEAQLEKSRLLSDRFSAERPKGSFSTLEIQRTEQGDSAMYLCASNLYSSGANVLTFGAGSRLTVL.